Listed below are T cell receptor beta chains from one sample, sequenced in a study of technical replicates of blood from a handful of donors. Method: immunoSEQ multiplex PCR; TCRdb's copy keeps in-frame clones and lacks some. The table includes about 79,000 clones, 91% detected once. The sequencing input was T cells isolated from PBMCs. These receptors were obtained from a human donor in good health. Some clones in this sample may be carry-over from other donors' samples. CDR3s include the opening cysteine and the closing phenylalanine or tryptophan. Fields, in order: J gene, D gene, V gene, CDR3 protein, CDR3 DNA. The D gene is left open where the match is weak.

J: TRBJ2-7; D: -; V: TRBV5-5; CDR3: CASSLDLGRPREQYF; DNA: TGTGCCAGCAGCTTGGATTTGGGGAGGCCTAGGGAGCAGTACTTC
J: TRBJ2-3; D: TRBD2; V: TRBV27; CDR3: CAASSGTSTDTQYF; DNA: TGTGCAGCCTCGAGCGGGACTAGCACAGATACGCAGTATTTT
J: TRBJ2-7; D: -; V: TRBV29-1; CDR3: CSVWLGGSYEQYF; DNA: TGCAGCGTTTGGTTAGGCGGTTCCTACGAGCAGTACTTC
J: TRBJ1-4; D: TRBD1; V: TRBV2; CDR3: CASQTKRTGSEKLFF; DNA: TGTGCCAGCCAGACTAAGAGGACAGGGAGTGAAAAACTGTTTTTT
J: TRBJ2-3; D: -; V: TRBV6-6; CDR3: CASSYSTGTDTQYF; DNA: TGTGCCAGCAGTTACTCTACTGGCACAGATACGCAGTATTTT
J: TRBJ2-3; D: -; V: TRBV11-3; CDR3: CASSFFRDTDTQYF; DNA: TGTGCCAGCAGCTTTTTCCGGGACACAGATACGCAGTATTTT
J: TRBJ2-7; D: TRBD2; V: TRBV4-3; CDR3: CASSVRLAGYYEQYF; DNA: TGCGCCAGCAGCGTCAGACTAGCGGGCTACTACGAGCAGTACTTC
J: TRBJ2-7; D: TRBD2; V: TRBV28; CDR3: CASSRTPSGYEQYF; DNA: TGTGCCAGCAGTAGAACCCCTAGCGGGTACGAGCAGTACTTC
J: TRBJ1-6; D: TRBD1; V: TRBV6-5; CDR3: CASSYWDSDSPLHF; DNA: TGTGCCAGCAGTTACTGGGACAGTGATTCACCCCTCCACTTT
J: TRBJ1-1; D: TRBD1; V: TRBV27; CDR3: CASSVLQGSWNTEAFF; DNA: TGTGCCAGCAGTGTGTTACAGGGGTCCTGGAACACTGAAGCTTTCTTT
J: TRBJ1-1; D: -; V: TRBV19; CDR3: CASSIQGQRSLAFF; DNA: TGTGCCAGTAGTATCCAGGGGCAGAGGAGTCTCGCTTTCTTT
J: TRBJ2-7; D: -; V: TRBV10-3; CDR3: CAIGVGGYEQYF; DNA: TGTGCCATCGGTGTCGGGGGTTACGAGCAGTACTTC